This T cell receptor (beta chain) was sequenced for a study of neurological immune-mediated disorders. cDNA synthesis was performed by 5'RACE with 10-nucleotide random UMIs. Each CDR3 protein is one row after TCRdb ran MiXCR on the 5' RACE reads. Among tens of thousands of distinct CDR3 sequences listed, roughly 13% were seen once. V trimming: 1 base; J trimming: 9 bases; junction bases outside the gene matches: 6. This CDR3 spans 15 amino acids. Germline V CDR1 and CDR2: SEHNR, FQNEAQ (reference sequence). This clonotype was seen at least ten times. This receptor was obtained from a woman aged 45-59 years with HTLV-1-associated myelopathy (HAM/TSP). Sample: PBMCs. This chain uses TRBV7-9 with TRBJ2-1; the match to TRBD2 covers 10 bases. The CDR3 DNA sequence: TGTGCCAGCAGCTTAGGAGCGGGGGGGCGTATTGAGCAGTTCTTC. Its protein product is CASSLGAGGRIEQFF.